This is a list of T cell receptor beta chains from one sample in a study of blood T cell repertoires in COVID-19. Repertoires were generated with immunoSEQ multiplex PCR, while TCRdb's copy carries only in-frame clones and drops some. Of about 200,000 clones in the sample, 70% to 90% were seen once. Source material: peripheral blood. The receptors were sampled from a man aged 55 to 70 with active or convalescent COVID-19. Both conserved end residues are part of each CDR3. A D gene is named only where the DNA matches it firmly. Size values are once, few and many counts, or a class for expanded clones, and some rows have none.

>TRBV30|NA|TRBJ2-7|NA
CAWSVLSKYEQYF
TGTGCCTGGAGTGTACTTAGCAAGTACGAGCAGTACTTC
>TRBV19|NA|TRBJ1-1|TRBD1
CASSIDNRGLATEAFF
TGTGCCAGTAGTATAGACAACAGGGGGTTGGCCACTGAAGCTTTCTTT
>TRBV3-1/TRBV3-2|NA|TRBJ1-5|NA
CASSPLGIQPQHF
TGTGCCAGCAGCCCCCTCGGTATTCAGCCCCAGCATTTT
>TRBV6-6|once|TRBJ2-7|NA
CASGRDFPYGEQYF
TGTGCCAGCGGACGGGACTTTCCTTATGGCGAGCAGTACTTC
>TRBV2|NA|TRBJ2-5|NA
CASSLGLSETQYF
TGTGCCAGCAGCCTAGGACTATCGGAGACCCAGTACTTC
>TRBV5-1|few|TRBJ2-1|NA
CASSLVRGVYNEQFF
TGCGCCAGCAGCTTGGTGCGGGGTGTCTACAATGAGCAGTTCTTC
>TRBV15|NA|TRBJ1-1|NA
CATSRESSEGGTEAFF
TGTGCCACCAGCAGAGAGTCCAGTGAGGGAGGGACTGAAGCTTTCTTT
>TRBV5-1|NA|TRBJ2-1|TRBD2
CATRTSGPYNEQFF
TGCGCCACACGAACTAGCGGTCCCTACAATGAGCAGTTCTTC
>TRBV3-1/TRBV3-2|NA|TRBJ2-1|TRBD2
CASSQDSVSGGYNEQFF
TGTGCCAGCAGCCAAGATTCGGTTAGCGGGGGATACAATGAGCAGTTCTTC
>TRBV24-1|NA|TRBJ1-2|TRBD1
CATSDVTGDYGYTF
TGTGCCACCAGTGATGTGACAGGGGACTATGGCTACACCTTC
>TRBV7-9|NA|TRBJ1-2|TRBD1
CASSGTGGSGYTF
TGTGCCAGCAGCGGGACAGGGGGCTCTGGCTACACCTTC
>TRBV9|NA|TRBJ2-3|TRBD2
CASSVGFLGLAGGRTDTQYF
TGTGCCAGCAGCGTAGGTTTTCTGGGACTAGCGGGGGGGCGAACAGATACGCAGTATTTT
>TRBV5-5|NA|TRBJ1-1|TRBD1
CASSLETGAYTEAFF
TGTGCCAGCAGCTTGGAGACAGGGGCCTACACTGAAGCTTTCTTT
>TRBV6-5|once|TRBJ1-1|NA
CASSYSNLRSNTEAFF
TGTGCCAGCAGTTACTCGAACTTGCGGTCGAACACTGAAGCTTTCTTT
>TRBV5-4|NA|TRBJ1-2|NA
CASSLSSPPGYTF
TGTGCCAGCAGCTTAAGTAGTCCGCCCGGCTACACCTTC
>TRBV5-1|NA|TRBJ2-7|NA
CASSSSASSLYEQYF
TGCGCCAGCAGCTCATCAGCGAGTTCTCTCTACGAGCAGTACTTC
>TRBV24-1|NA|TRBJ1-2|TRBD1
CATSTGGGEGYTF
TGTGCCACCAGTACAGGGGGCGGAGAAGGCTACACCTTC
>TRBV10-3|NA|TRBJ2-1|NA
CAISERGDRNEQFF
TGTGCCATCAGTGAGAGGGGCGATCGCAATGAGCAGTTCTTC
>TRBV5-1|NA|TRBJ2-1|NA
CASSLGGQNEQFF
TGCGCCAGCAGCTTGGGGGGGCAGAATGAGCAGTTCTTC
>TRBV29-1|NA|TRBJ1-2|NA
CSVGGGGSYGYTF
TGCAGCGTTGGGGGAGGGGGATCCTATGGCTACACCTTC
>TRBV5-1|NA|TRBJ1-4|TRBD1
CASSSGQGNEKLFF
TGCGCCAGCAGCTCCGGACAGGGTAATGAAAAACTGTTTTTT
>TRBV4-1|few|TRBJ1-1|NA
CASSQQQRRGFTEAFF
TGCGCCAGCAGCCAACAACAGAGGAGAGGGTTTACTGAAGCTTTCTTT
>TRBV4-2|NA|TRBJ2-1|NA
CASSHQTGEQFF
TGTGCCAGCAGCCACCAGACGGGGGAGCAGTTCTTC
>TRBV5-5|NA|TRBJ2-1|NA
CASSLTGLPNEQFF
TGTGCCAGCAGCTTGACTGGACTACCTAATGAGCAGTTCTTC
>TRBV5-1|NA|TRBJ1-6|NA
CASSLVSPVYNSPLHF
TGCGCCAGCAGCTTGGTATCGCCAGTTTATAATTCACCCCTCCACTTT
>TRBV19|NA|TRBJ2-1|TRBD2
CASSSGTSGANEQFF
TGTGCCAGTAGTTCGGGGACTAGCGGGGCCAATGAGCAGTTCTTC
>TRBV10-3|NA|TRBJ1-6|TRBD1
CASRGTGEAGSNSPLHF
TGTGCCTCCCGAGGGACAGGGGAAGCAGGGAGTAATTCACCCCTCCACTTT
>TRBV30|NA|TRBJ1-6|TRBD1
CAWSWDRLNNSPLHF
TGTGCCTGGAGTTGGGACAGGCTTAATAATTCACCCCTCCACTTT
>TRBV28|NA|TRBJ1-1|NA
CASSLEPGSRTEAFF
TGTGCCAGCAGTTTAGAGCCGGGGTCGCGCACTGAAGCTTTCTTT
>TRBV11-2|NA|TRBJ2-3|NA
CASSLVRGSMADTQYF
TGTGCCAGCAGCTTAGTTAGGGGCAGTATGGCAGATACGCAGTATTTT
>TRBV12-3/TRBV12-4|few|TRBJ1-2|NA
CASSLRHRAGYTF
TGTGCCAGCAGTTTGCGACACAGGGCTGGCTACACCTTC
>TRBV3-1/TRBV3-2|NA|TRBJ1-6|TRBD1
CASSPKTTGASSYNSPLHF
TGTGCCAGCAGCCCAAAAACAACAGGGGCGAGCTCCTATAATTCACCCCTCCACTTT
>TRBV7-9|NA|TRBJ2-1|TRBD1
CASIRPGTGTDNEQFF
TGTGCCAGCATCCGACCCGGGACAGGGACTGACAATGAGCAGTTCTTC
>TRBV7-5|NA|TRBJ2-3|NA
CVRSSPVLTARNF
TGTGTCAGAAGCTCCCCAGTTTTGACAGCGAGGAATTTT
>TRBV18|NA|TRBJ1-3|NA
CASSPIGVGNTIYF
TGTGCCAGCTCACCGATAGGGGTTGGAAACACCATATATTTT
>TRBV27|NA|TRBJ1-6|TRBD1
CASSPRQGFTYNSPLHF
TGTGCCAGCAGTCCCAGACAGGGTTTCACCTATAATTCACCCCTCCACTTT
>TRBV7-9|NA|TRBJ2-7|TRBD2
CASSWSTSGGEQYF
TGTGCCAGCAGCTGGTCGACTAGCGGGGGGGAGCAGTACTTC
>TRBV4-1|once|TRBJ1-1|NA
CASSQGAGQSYTEAFF
TGCGCCAGCAGCCAGGGGGCCGGCCAGTCATACACTGAAGCTTTCTTT
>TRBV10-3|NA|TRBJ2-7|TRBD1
CAILSGTGDNEQYF
TGTGCCATCCTTTCCGGGACAGGGGACAACGAGCAGTACTTC
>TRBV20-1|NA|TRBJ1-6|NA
CSASKQGGNSPLHF
TGCAGTGCTAGTAAGCAGGGAGGAAATTCACCCCTCCACTTT
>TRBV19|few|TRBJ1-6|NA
CASHDTTNSPLHF
TGTGCCAGTCATGACACAACGAATTCACCCCTCCACTTT
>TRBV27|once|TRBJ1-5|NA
CASSFSEYQPQHF
TGTGCCAGCAGTTTCAGTGAATATCAGCCCCAGCATTTT
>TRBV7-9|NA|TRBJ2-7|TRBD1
CASRTLTGDNEQYF
TGTGCCAGCAGAACACTGACAGGGGACAACGAGCAGTACTTC
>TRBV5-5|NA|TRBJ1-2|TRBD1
CASSPLGGTGNYGYTF
TGTGCCAGCAGCCCCCTGGGAGGGACAGGGAACTATGGCTACACCTTC
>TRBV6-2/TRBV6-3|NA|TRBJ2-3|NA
CASSYSGGGYTDTQYF
TGTGCCAGCAGTTACTCGGGGGGGGGCTACACAGATACGCAGTATTTT
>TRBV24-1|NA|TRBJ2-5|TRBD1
CATSDSGQGQETQYF
TGTGCCACCAGTGACTCTGGACAGGGCCAAGAGACCCAGTACTTC
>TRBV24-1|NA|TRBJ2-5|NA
CATSVCSTGEETQYF
TGTGCCACCAGTGTTTGCTCGACGGGGGAAGAGACCCAGTACTTC
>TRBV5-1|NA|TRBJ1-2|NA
CASSLDTTIYGYTF
TGCGCCAGCAGCTTGGACACAACCATCTATGGCTACACCTTC
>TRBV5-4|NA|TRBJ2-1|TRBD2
CASSLVRAGGPNEQFF
TGTGCCAGCAGCTTGGTCCGAGCGGGGGGGCCGAATGAGCAGTTCTTC
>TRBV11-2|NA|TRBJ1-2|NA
CASSSSPSANYGYTF
TGTGCCAGCAGCTCGTCCCCTTCCGCTAACTATGGCTACACCTTC
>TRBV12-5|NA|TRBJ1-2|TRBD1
CASGFRAGGGYTF
TGTGCTAGTGGTTTTAGGGCAGGGGGTGGCTACACCTTC
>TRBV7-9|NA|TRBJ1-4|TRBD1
CASSLGQGREKLFF
TGTGCCAGCAGCTTGGGACAGGGCCGGGAAAAACTGTTTTTT
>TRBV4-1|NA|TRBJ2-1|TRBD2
CASSQGLAGEYNEQFF
TGCGCCAGCAGCCAAGGGTTGGCGGGGGAATACAATGAGCAGTTCTTC
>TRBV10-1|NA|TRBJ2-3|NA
CASRWGTFTDTQYF
TGCGCCAGCAGATGGGGGACTTTCACAGATACGCAGTATTTT
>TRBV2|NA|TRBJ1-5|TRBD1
CASSEQGANNQPQHF
TGTGCCAGCAGTGAACAGGGGGCGAACAATCAGCCCCAGCATTTT
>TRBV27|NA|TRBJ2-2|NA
CASSLRGRNTGELFF
TGTGCCAGCAGTTTGCGGGGGCGGAACACCGGGGAGCTGTTTTTT
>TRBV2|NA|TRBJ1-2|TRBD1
CAASSVQGANGYTF
TGTGCCGCCAGCAGTGTACAGGGGGCGAATGGCTACACCTTC